This T cell receptor (beta chain) was recovered during a study of blood T cell repertoires in COVID-19. At the level of the study: There were acute and convalescent COVID-19 samples, and they came from the United States, Italy and Spain. PBMCs, B-cell-depleted T cells, or T cells were the source of the cDNA or gDNA that made up the material.

Trimming cost V 6 bases and J 0 bases; bases outside gene matches: 5. Germline assignment: CDR1 MNHEY and CDR2 SMNVEV (reference sequence). There are 16 residues in the CDR3. In the original analysis: Nucleated cell counts were estimated from reference gene primer amplification. Some clones are missing from TCRdb's copy, which holds only in-frame ones; the method was immunoSEQ multiplex PCR. V, J and clone size reflect that table, while D and trimming were determined from the DNA. This sample has 250,000 or so clones, with about 80% found just once. This sequence originates from a woman older than 75 with acute or convalescent COVID-19. What was sequenced was peripheral blood. This chain connects TRBV27 to TRBJ2-6; TRBD1 matches 7 bases. This CDR3 is CASRQGEYSGANVLTF. CDR3 sequence (DNA): TGTGCCAGCAGGCAGGGGGAATACTCTGGGGCCAACGTCCTGACTTTC.